The next 9 T cell receptor beta chains were all read from a single sample in a study of identical twins. TCRdb processed the 5' RACE reads anew with MiXCR; each CDR3 protein has one entry. This table has roughly 500,000 distinct CDR3 sequences, roughly 21% appearing once. Separately, the same data were catalogued under a study of T cells expressing NK-cell markers.

Sequenced sample: CD4+ T cells sorted from blood. These receptors were taken from a woman under 30 in good health.

The V gene is TRBV9, the J gene TRBJ1-1; D is uncertain. CDR1 SGDLS and CDR2 YYNGEE come from the germline V gene. The CDR3 contains 14 residues. V was cut by 0 bases and J by 5 bases, with 11 bases left in between. The CDR3 here is CASSVVTGQTEAFF. The DNA for the CDR3 is TGTGCCAGCAGCGTAGTAACTGGGCAGACTGAAGCTTTCTTT.

This clonotype was seen ten or more times. This chain connects TRBV10-2 to TRBJ2-1, with TRBD2 matching over 12 bases. Germline CDR1 WSHSY, CDR2 SAAADI. Unmatched junction bases numbered 7, after V lost 5 bases and J lost 8 bases. The CDR3 has 15 residues. The CDR3 DNA reads TGCGCCAGCAGTCCGACTAGCGGGAGCTCTGATGAGCAGTTCTTC. Translating it yields CASSPTSGSSDEQFF.

This clonotype was seen ten or more times. CDR3: CSGIDGIQETQYF. The CDR3 nucleotides read TGCAGCGGGATTGACGGAATACAAGAGACCCAGTACTTC. The chain has TRBV29-1 and TRBJ2-5, with no clear D. Germline CDR1 and CDR2: SQVTM and ANQGSEA. CDR3 length equals 13 residues. Trimming removed 7 bases at V and 2 bases at J, with 14 bases between.

This clonotype was recorded at least ten times. The chain links TRBV5-1 to TRBJ2-4, with D perhaps matching TRBD1 or TRBD2 (5 bases each). CDR3 length equals 15 residues. Trimming removed 3 bases from V and 1 base from J, with 11 bases in between. CDR1 and CDR2 from the germline V gene are SGHRS and YFSETQ. CDR3 residues: CASSSTWGAKNIQYF. CDR3 DNA: TGCGCCAGCAGCTCAACGTGGGGGGCCAAAAACATTCAGTACTTC.

This clonotype showed up just a few times. The chain is built from TRBV7-2 and TRBJ1-5, with D unresolved. The CDR3 extends over 15 amino acids. Per germline, CDR1 SGHTA and CDR2 FQGNSA. Trimming took off 2 bases at V and 4 bases at J, with 12 bases between the two ends. As DNA, the CDR3 is TGTGCCAGCAGCTTACAAGCGCCGGCGAATCAGCCCCAGCATTTT. It is translated as CASSLQAPANQPQHF.

This clonotype showed up just once. The chain links TRBV12-3 or TRBV12-4 to TRBJ2-2; D might be TRBD2 (5 bases). The ends were cut back, 3 bases at V and 7 bases at J, with 12 bases in the middle. This CDR3 is built from 14 residues. The CDR3 nucleotides read TGTGCCAGCAGTTTTGGAGGCAAGGACGGGGAGCTGTTTTTT. Translating gives CASSFGGKDGELFF.

This clonotype has a handful of counts. V is TRBV29-1 and J is TRBJ2-7, with TRBD1 matching 7 bases. The trim removed 5 bases at V and 1 base at J, leaving 8 bases unmatched. Germline loops: CDR1 SQVTM, CDR2 ANQGSEA. The CDR3 runs 14 residues. The CDR3 here is CSVQRQGSSYEQYF. Written as DNA, the CDR3 is TGCAGCGTTCAGAGACAGGGTTCATCCTACGAGCAGTACTTC.

This clonotype was seen more than once but under ten times. The rearrangement joins TRBV20-1 to TRBJ1-1; TRBD1 might be the D (6 bases). The CDR3 loop spans 12 amino acids. Germline V lookup: CDR1 DFQATT, CDR2 SNEGSKA (reference sequence). The ends were cut back, 3 bases at V and 7 bases at J, with 12 bases in the middle. CDR3 sequence (DNA): TGCAGTGCTAGGAGGGAGGACAGTGAAGCTTTCTTT. As protein: CSARREDSEAFF.

This chain joins TRBV29-1 and TRBJ1-5; D might be TRBD1 (5 bases). The germline V and J ends were trimmed by 4 bases and 3 bases, with 10 bases remaining between them. The germline CDR1 and CDR2 sequences are SQVTM and ANQGSEA. The CDR3 runs to 13 residues. Written as DNA, the CDR3 is TGCAGCGTTGTCGCGGACAACAATCAGCCCCAGCATTTT. This gives the protein CSVVADNNQPQHF.